Sequencing of this TCR beta chain was carried out in a study of tumor-infiltrating lymphocytes in primary liver carcinoma. The wider study: Tumors were staged T1-T3 N0M0 and measured roughly 4.2 to 10 cm across. About 3.65 to 8 million productive TCRbeta reads were obtained from the samples, with similar numbers across tissue types.

From around 18-30 mg of unsorted bulk tissue, DNA and RNA were co-extracted together. Production of TCR beta cDNA used around 500 ng total RNA together with a constant-region primer. Modified slightly, ARM-PCR produced TCR beta libraries over three nested multiplex PCR rounds. The first two PCR rounds used TRBV1-TRBV30 primers with a Cbeta primer, approximately 10 cycles each. TCRdb redid the calling of the multiplex PCR reads with MiXCR, one entry per CDR3 protein. The sample records around 99,000 distinct CDR3 sequences, 65% to 70% being singletons. Study results and caveats: The top-250-clone fraction was significantly higher in tumors than in blood (p = 0.039). Tumor region pairs shared more overlap than did tumor-adjacent and tumor-blood pairs.

CDR1 is SQVTM and CDR2 is ANQGSEA in the germline V gene. The length of the CDR3 is 12 residues. On this clonotype: Its antigen is undetermined. At one boundary the junction diverges from the germline segment, which might be a read error.

The source is a middle-aged man with primary liver carcinoma and hepatitis B virus infection. This chain connects TRBV29-1 to TRBJ2-5, with D perhaps TRBD2 (5 bases). Sample: tumor-adjacent normal liver tissue. The CDR3 bases are TGCAGCGCCCTGGACCCCGGGGAGACCCAGTACTTT. Amino acids: CSALDPGETQYF.